This T cell receptor (beta chain) emerged from a study of blood T cell repertoires in COVID-19. Overall study context: There were acute and convalescent COVID-19 samples, and they came from the United States, Italy and Spain.

CDR1 MNHEY and CDR2 SMNVEV come from the germline V gene (reference sequence). The V gene lost 4 bases and the J gene lost 4 bases, with 12 bases spanning the gap. The CDR3 is 14 residues long. This clone has just one count. TCRdb's copy holds only in-frame clones and misses some; the assay was immunoSEQ multiplex PCR. The table lists some 400,000 clones, about 88% of them singletons. This TCR derives from a human donor in a cohort sampled during active COVID-19. This chain connects TRBV27 to TRBJ2-3; no reliable D call. Specimen: peripheral blood. Written as DNA, the CDR3 is TGTGCCAGCAGTTCGCCCCGGGTGGCAGATACGCAGTATTTT. Its translation: CASSSPRVADTQYF.